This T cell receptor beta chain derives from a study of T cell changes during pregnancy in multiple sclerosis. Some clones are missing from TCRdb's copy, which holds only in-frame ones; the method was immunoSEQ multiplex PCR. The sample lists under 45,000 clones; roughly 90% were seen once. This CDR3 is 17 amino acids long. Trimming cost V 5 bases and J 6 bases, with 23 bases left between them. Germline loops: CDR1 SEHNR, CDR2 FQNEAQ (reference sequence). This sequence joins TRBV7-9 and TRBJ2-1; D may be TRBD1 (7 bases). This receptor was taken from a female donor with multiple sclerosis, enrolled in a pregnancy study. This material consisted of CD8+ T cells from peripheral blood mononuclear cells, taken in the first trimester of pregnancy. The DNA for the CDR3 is TGTGCCAGCAGCCCTCGCGGGACGAGGGGGCCCATCAATGAGCAGTTCTTC. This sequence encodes CASSPRGTRGPINEQFF.